This T cell receptor beta chain appears in the sequencing data of a study of graft-versus-host responses after intestinal transplantation. About this clone: Its antigen is not known.

The method was immunoSEQ multiplex PCR; TCRdb's version includes in-frame clones alone and lacks a portion of them. The table lists 75,000 to 100,000 clones, around 91% of them singletons. The source was unstimulated CD4+ T cells sorted from spleen or lymph node cells, collected before transplant. This receptor was obtained from a human donor who was the organ donor for an intestinal transplant.

CDR3 sequence: CASSSALTGAEQYF. The CDR3 DNA reads as TGTGCCAGCAGCTCAGCCTTGACAGGGGCCGAGCAGTACTTC. This rearrangement joins TRBV7-2 to TRBJ2-7; 8 bases align to TRBD1. Germline V lookup: CDR1 SGHTA, CDR2 FQGNSA. V shed 4 bases, J shed 6 bases, and the junction held 8 bases outside the gene matches. This CDR3 region has 14 residues.